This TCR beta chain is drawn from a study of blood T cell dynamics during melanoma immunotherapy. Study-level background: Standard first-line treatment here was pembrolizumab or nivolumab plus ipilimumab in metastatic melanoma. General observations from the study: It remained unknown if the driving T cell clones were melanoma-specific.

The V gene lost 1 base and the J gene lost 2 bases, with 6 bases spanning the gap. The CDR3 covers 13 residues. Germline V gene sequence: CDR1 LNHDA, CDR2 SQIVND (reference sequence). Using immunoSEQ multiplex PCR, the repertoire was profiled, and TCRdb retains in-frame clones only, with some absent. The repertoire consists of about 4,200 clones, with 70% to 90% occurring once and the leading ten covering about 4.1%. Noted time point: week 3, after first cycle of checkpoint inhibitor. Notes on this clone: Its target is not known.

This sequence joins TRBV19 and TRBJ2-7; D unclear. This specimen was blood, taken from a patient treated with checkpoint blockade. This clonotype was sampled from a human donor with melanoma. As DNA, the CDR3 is TGTGCCAGTAGTATAGTTCCCGCCTACGAGCAGTACTTC. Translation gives CASSIVPAYEQYF.